The 5 T cell receptor beta chains below all came from one sample that was sequenced in a study of molecular identifiers for immune sequencing clone quantification. TCRdb redid the calling of the PCR reads with MiXCR, one entry per CDR3 protein. Of hundreds of thousands of distinct CDR3 sequences in the sample, about 25% are singletons; the top ten hold about 0.78%. The sequenced sample was naive CD8+ T cells from blood, with Jurkat cell RNA spiked in. The subset is: FACS-sorted CD8+CD4-CCR7+CD45RA+ naive T cells. The receptors were sampled from a human donor in good health. Some libraries in this study had Jurkat cell RNA spiked in.

The V gene is TRBV4-1, the J gene TRBJ2-1, with 7 bases aligning to TRBD1. This CDR3 has 15 amino acids. CDR1 and CDR2 (germline): MGHRA, YSYEKL. J gave up 6 bases and V 2 bases, and 7 bases lay outside the gene matches. The CDR3 bases are TGCGCCAGCAGCCAACATGGCCAGGGGGTCAATGAGCAGTTCTTC. Protein sequence: CASSQHGQGVNEQFF.

As to this clonotype: A much larger clone sits a single nucleotide away, making a read error possible. The chain employs TRBV7-2 and TRBJ1-3; tentative D call: TRBD1 (5 bases). The length of the CDR3 is 15 residues. CDR1 is SGHTA and CDR2 is FQGNSA in the germline V gene. V lost 2 bases and J lost 5, with 13 bases in between. The DNA of the CDR3 is TGTGCCAGCAGCTTAATCGGGGCTCTCAGAAACACCATATATTTT. It encodes CASSLIGALRNTIYF.

The CDR3 DNA reads as TGTGCCAGCAGCACACGGGCTGCCAACAATGAGCAGTTCTTC. It codes for CASSTRAANNEQFF. The chain employs TRBV28 and TRBJ2-1; D is undetermined. Trimming took off 6 bases at V and 5 bases at J, with 14 bases between the two ends. The CDR3 covers 14 residues. The germline V gene encodes CDR1 MDHEN and CDR2 SYDVKM.

The chain has TRBV4-3 and TRBJ2-7; 8 bases map to TRBD2. The CDR3 loop spans 15 amino acids. With V trimmed by 4 bases and J by 0 bases, 5 bases remained unmatched. Germline V gives CDR1 LGHNA, CDR2 YSLEER. The CDR3 reads CASSPELAASYEQYF. CDR3 coding DNA: TGCGCCAGCAGCCCGGAACTAGCGGCCTCCTACGAGCAGTACTTC.

The CDR3 region has the DNA TGCGCCAGCAGCTTGGGACAGGGTTTTTCGGATACGCAGTATTTT. As protein: CASSLGQGFSDTQYF. This rearrangement joins TRBV5-1 to TRBJ2-3; TRBD1 matches 7 bases. The V and J ends lost 0 bases and 6 bases, in that order; junction bases with no gene match: 7. Germline CDR1 and CDR2: SGHRS and YFSETQ. The CDR3 sequence is 15 residues long. The entire variable domain, with the rest obtained from reference TRBV5-1 and TRBJ2-3, is as follows: KAGVTQTPRYLIKTRGQQVTLSCSPISGHRSVSWYQQTPGQGLQFLFEYFSETQRNKGNFPGRFSGRQFSNSRSEMNVSTLELGDSALYLCASSLGQGFSDTQYFGPGTRLTVL.